The rows below give T cell receptor beta chains drawn from one sample of a study of CD8+CD57+ T cells in acquired aplastic anemia. TCRdb re-called the reads through MiXCR, storing one row per CDR3 protein. The sample records about 80,000 distinct CDR3 sequences, under 50% being singletons. The sequenced sample consisted of sorted CD4+, CD8+, or CD8+CD57+ T cells (not recorded which) from PBMCs. These receptors originate from a human donor in good health, serving as a control. Both conserved end residues are part of each CDR3. The order of the fields is V gene, J gene, D gene, clone size, CDR3 DNA, CDR3 protein. D genes are given only for firm matches. Clone size is shown for a subset of rows, as once, few, many or a class of expanded clone.

V: TRBV20-1; J: TRBJ1-3; D: .; size: many; DNA: TGCAGTGCGGTCGACGGACAGACAGGAAACACCATATATTTT; CDR3: CSAVDGQTGNTIYF
V: TRBV29-1; J: TRBJ2-1; D: .; size: few; DNA: TGCAGCGTCCCAACTAACAATGAGCAGTTCTTC; CDR3: CSVPTNNEQFF
V: TRBV11-2; J: TRBJ2-5; D: TRBD2; size: .; DNA: TGTGCCAGCAGCTTTTCCGGGGGGGAGACCCAGTACTTC; CDR3: CASSFSGGETQYF
V: TRBV9; J: TRBJ2-1; D: TRBD2; size: few; DNA: TGTGCCAGCAGTTTGGGACTAGCGGTCTACAATGAGCAGTTCTTC; CDR3: CASSLGLAVYNEQFF
V: TRBV2; J: TRBJ2-3; D: TRBD1; size: .; DNA: TGTGCCAGCGAAGGACAGGGGCGGTATACGCAGTATTTT; CDR3: CASEGQGRYTQYF
V: TRBV24-1; J: TRBJ2-1; D: .; size: many; DNA: TGTGCCACCAGTGATGTCCGTCGGGGGGCCTACTCCTACAATGAGCAGTTCTTC; CDR3: CATSDVRRGAYSYNEQFF
V: TRBV20-1; J: TRBJ1-2; D: .; size: .; DNA: TGCAGTGCTGCCCCCATCTTAACAGGGACCCAGGACTATGGCTACACCTTC; CDR3: CSAAPILTGTQDYGYTF
V: TRBV7-8; J: TRBJ2-1; D: .; size: .; DNA: TGTGCCAGCAGCCCGGGGCTCAATGAGCAGTTCTTC; CDR3: CASSPGLNEQFF
V: TRBV20-1; J: TRBJ1-4; D: .; size: .; DNA: TGCAGTGCTAGACACAGTAGCGAAAAACTGTTTTTT; CDR3: CSARHSSEKLFF
V: TRBV27; J: TRBJ1-5; D: .; size: .; DNA: TGTGCCAGCAGTTCTCTCGGCAATCAGCCCCAGCATTTT; CDR3: CASSSLGNQPQHF